This T cell receptor beta chain was obtained from a study of CD8 T cells in ankylosing spondylitis. Study-level findings and limits: Characteristic, it appeared, of ankylosing spondylitis blood was a TCR beta motif of several highly homologous variants.

TCRdb called the 5' RACE reads again in MiXCR, with one record for every CDR3 protein. The sample includes around 770,000 distinct CDR3 sequences, roughly 19% of them seen just once. With respect to this clonotype: The target antigen is unknown.

Trimming took off 5 bases at V and 7 bases at J, with 9 bases between the two ends. This CDR3 contains 12 residues. Germline V CDR1 and CDR2: MNHEY, SMNVEV (reference sequence). The clonotype comes from a male donor with ankylosing spondylitis. The chain carries TRBV27 and TRBJ2-4; TRBD1 is a possible D gene (6 bases). Sequencing was done on a sample of blood, either unsorted or a sorted T cell fraction (not recorded which). The DNA of the CDR3 is TGTGCCAGCAGTATCACAGGGAACATTCAGTACTTC. Its protein product is CASSITGNIQYF.